These 14 T cell receptor beta chains were all obtained from the same sample, sequenced in a study of T cell responses to AZD1222 COVID-19 vaccine. Assay used: immunoSEQ multiplex PCR; TCRdb lists only in-frame clones, some missing. Here the sample spans around 120,000 clones, approximately 84% being singletons. This material consisted of peripheral blood, taken on day 0 of AZD1222 vaccination. Every receptor here comes from an adult in good health.

The chain links TRBV4-2 to TRBJ2-1, with 10 bases that match TRBD2. The ends lost 4 bases at V and 3 bases at J; junction bases unmatched: 6. CDR3 length equals 16 residues. Germline CDR1 is LGHNA and CDR2 is YNFKEQ. CDR3 DNA: TGTGCCAGCAGCCCCGTCCAGCGGGGGGGCTACAATGAGCAGTTCTTC. Protein: CASSPVQRGGYNEQFF.

The V gene is TRBV23-1, the J gene TRBJ2-3, with D possibly TRBD2 on 6 matching bases. TRBV23-1 is classed as an ORF, of uncertain function. The CDR3 sequence is 18 residues long. V gave up 4 bases and J gave up 0 bases, with 20 bases separating them. The CDR3 DNA follows: TGCGCCAGCAGTCTGAGACTAGAAGGCCGTTTTAGCACAGATACGCAGTATTTT. It is translated as CASSLRLEGRFSTDTQYF.

V and J are TRBV2 and TRBJ1-1, with TRBD1 as a possible D gene (5 bases). Germline values: CDR1 SNHLY, CDR2 FYNNEI. Trimming took off 3 bases at V and 0 bases at J, with 8 bases between the two ends. This CDR3 spans 14 amino acids. The CDR3 is CASSDTGLNTEAFF. The CDR3 DNA follows: TGTGCCAGCAGTGATACAGGTTTGAACACTGAAGCTTTCTTT.

This clone has more than one count but fewer than ten. The chain has TRBV18 and TRBJ2-5; weak D call: TRBD2 (5 bases). The CDR3 loop spans 12 amino acids. Per germline, CDR1 KGHSH and CDR2 LQKENI. The V gene lost 2 bases and the J gene lost 5 bases, with 6 bases spanning the gap. CDR3 in amino acids: CASSPRGETQYF. DNA of the CDR3: TGTGCCAGCTCACCAAGAGGGGAGACCCAGTACTTC.

This chain joins TRBV19 and TRBJ1-1; 7 bases fit TRBD1. The V gene's germline CDR1 is LNHDA and CDR2 SQIVND (reference sequence). The CDR3 consists of 11 residues. With 1 base clipped from V and 10 bases from J, the junction kept 0 bases outside the gene matches. The DNA for the CDR3 is TGTGCCAGTAGTATAGGACAGGGAGCTTTCTTT. Its protein is CASSIGQGAFF.

V and J are TRBV28 and TRBJ1-3; D is possibly TRBD1 (6 bases). Germline V lookup: CDR1 MDHEN, CDR2 SYDVKM. V was clipped by 6 bases and J by 4 bases, with 16 bases between them. The CDR3 runs 15 residues. The CDR3 is CASSPTGTGGNTIYF. In DNA, the CDR3 is TGTGCCAGCAGCCCCACAGGGACGGGAGGAAACACCATATATTTT.

This clone was found once. The rearrangement joins TRBV28 to TRBJ1-1; TRBD1 matches at 8 bases. Trimming took 2 bases from V and 3 from J; bases not matched to a gene: 5. Germline CDR1 reads MDHEN; CDR2 reads SYDVKM. The CDR3 extends over 15 amino acids. The CDR3: CASSLRYRGDTEAFF. The CDR3 DNA reads as TGTGCCAGCAGTTTACGATACAGGGGGGACACTGAAGCTTTCTTT.

The rearrangement uses TRBV27 and TRBJ1-2; perhaps TRBD1 as D (6 bases). V shed 5 bases and J shed 2 bases, with 12 bases lying between them. Germline V gene data show CDR1 as MNHEY and CDR2 as SMNVEV (reference sequence). The CDR3 is 14 residues long. Here the CDR3 reads CASSPWTENYGYTF. The CDR3 bases are TGTGCCAGCAGTCCTTGGACAGAGAACTATGGCTACACCTTC.

This chain joins TRBV9 and TRBJ2-7; D perhaps matches TRBD1 (5 bases). Trimming pared 4 bases from V and 1 base from J, leaving 12 bases between. The CDR3 runs to 14 residues. Germline V gene data show CDR1 as SGDLS and CDR2 as YYNGEE. CDR3 loop: CASSKQDLSYEQYF. In DNA form, the CDR3 reads TGTGCCAGCAGCAAACAGGATCTTTCCTACGAGCAGTACTTC.

The chain carries TRBV27 and TRBJ1-6; 7 bases match TRBD1. This CDR3 region has 16 residues. J gave up 6 bases and V 5 bases, and 10 bases lay outside the gene matches. Germline assignment: CDR1 MNHEY and CDR2 SMNVEV (reference sequence). DNA of the CDR3: TGTGCCAGCAGTGGCTCCGGACAGGTCGGTAATTCACCCCTCCACTTT. Translating it yields CASSGSGQVGNSPLHF.

The chain is built from TRBV11-3 and TRBJ1-5, with TRBD1 as a possible D gene (6 bases). V dropped 2 bases and J dropped 0 bases, with 14 bases sitting between them. CDR3 size: 17 residues. The germline gives CDR1 SGHNT, CDR2 YENEEA. The CDR3 is CASSLRGPLYSNQPQHF. The CDR3 DNA reads TGTGCCAGCAGCTTACGGGGGCCCCTGTATAGCAATCAGCCCCAGCATTTT.

CDR3 amino acids: CASSQMGLSEQYF. Here the CDR3 DNA reads TGTGCCAGCAGCCAGATGGGCCTTTCTGAGCAGTACTTC. The V call is TRBV9, the J call TRBJ2-7; D gene ambiguous. Deletions cut 4 bases from V and 7 bases from J, with 15 bases between. The CDR3 spans 13 residues. Germline V gene lookup returns CDR1 SGDLS and CDR2 YYNGEE.

The chain links TRBV6-2 or TRBV6-3 to TRBJ2-4, with a weak D call TRBD1 (6 bases). Trimming removed 6 bases at V and 0 bases at J, with 12 bases between. Germline loops: CDR1 MNHEY, CDR2 SVGEGT. The CDR3 extends over 15 amino acids. CDR3 DNA sequence: TGTGCCAGCAGCCATGGGACAATAGCCAAAAACATTCAGTACTTC. It codes for CASSHGTIAKNIQYF.

The chain is built from TRBV7-2 and TRBJ2-7, with 8 bases lining up with TRBD2. Per the germline V gene, CDR1 is SGHTA and CDR2 is FQGNSA. The CDR3 consists of 13 residues. The trim removed 6 bases at V and 5 bases at J, leaving 6 bases unmatched. As DNA, the CDR3 is TGTGCCAGCAGATCCGGGGGGGGGCACGAGCAGTACTTC. It yields the protein CASRSGGGHEQYF.